This is a list of T cell receptor beta chains from one sample in a study of blood T cells in healthy people across ages. TCRdb reanalysed the 5' RACE reads using MiXCR and keeps one entry per CDR3 protein. The sample contains 870,000 or so distinct CDR3 sequences, 29% of which appear only once. Sequencing was carried out using blood. The receptors derive from a woman older than 75 in good health. The CDR3 runs from the conserved cysteine through the conserved F or W. The D gene is left open where the match is weak. The listing skips clone size in some rows; elsewhere it reads once, few, many or a size class.

V	J	D	size	CDR3	DNA
TRBV4-3	TRBJ1-3	-	-	CASSQDGNTGNTIYF	TGCGCCAGCAGTCAAGATGGGAACACTGGAAACACCATATATTTT
TRBV12-3/TRBV12-4	TRBJ2-1	-	-	CASSQNRWNEQFF	TGTGCCAGCAGTCAAAACCGGTGGAATGAGCAGTTCTTC
TRBV2	TRBJ2-5	-	many	CATRRQETQYF	TGTGCCACCCGTAGGCAGGAGACCCAGTACTTC
TRBV7-6	TRBJ2-5	TRBD2	many	CASSLVGLAGKETQYF	TGTGCCAGCAGCTTAGTCGGTCTAGCGGGGAAAGAGACCCAGTACTTC
TRBV7-2	TRBJ2-3	-	-	CASSGRGYEQYFGPDTQYF	-
TRBV5-1	TRBJ2-7	-	many	CASSSTFGRAYEQYF	TGCGCCAGCAGCTCGACTTTCGGCAGGGCCTACGAGCAGTACTTC
TRBV15	TRBJ2-3	-	many	CATSPGHRDGDTQYF	TGTGCCACCAGCCCAGGACACAGGGACGGGGATACGCAGTATTTT
TRBV28	TRBJ1-2	TRBD1	few	CASSLVGTGSNGYTF	TGTGCCAGCAGTTTGGTTGGGACAGGGTCGAATGGCTACACCTTC
TRBV20-1	TRBJ2-5	TRBD1	many	CSANRQGLAETQYF	TGCAGTGCTAACCGACAGGGGCTGGCGGAGACCCAGTACTTC
TRBV4-3	TRBJ1-2	TRBD1	many	CASSRAGGGIQSYTF	TGCGCCAGCAGCCGGGCAGGGGGCGGCATTCAAAGCTACACCTTC
TRBV12-3/TRBV12-4	TRBJ2-3	TRBD1	many	CASRPTGQGTDTQYF	TGTGCCAGCAGACCCACGGGACAGGGCACAGATACGCAGTATTTT
TRBV11-2	TRBJ2-5	-	few	CASSLDFQETQYF	TGTGCCAGCAGCCTGGACTTCCAAGAGACCCAGTACTTC
TRBV6-2/TRBV6-3	TRBJ2-5	TRBD2	few	CACSYPPTQRGYQETQYF	TGTGCCTGCAGTTACCCGCCTACTCAGCGGGGTTACCAAGAGACCCAGTACTTC